This T cell receptor beta chain was sequenced in a study of identical twins. This clonotype was seen more than once but under ten times. Its cognate antigen is unknown. Findings and limits, study-wide: Conclusions rested on cross-sectional statistics rather than following the same donors. Part of the zero-insertion signal could reflect confounding by invariant MAIT and iNKT cells.

TCRdb called the 5' RACE reads again in MiXCR, with one record for every CDR3 protein. Among hundreds of thousands of distinct CDR3 sequences listed, about 12% were seen once. A further study also used this sample, focusing on yellow fever vaccine responses in identical twins.

The sequenced sample was CD8+ T cells sorted from blood. The receptor was derived from a woman in her late teens or twenties in good health.

The CDR3 is CSVEGTVGFNEQFF. The CDR3 DNA reads as TGCAGCGTTGAAGGGACAGTCGGTTTCAATGAGCAGTTCTTC. The genes are TRBV29-1 and TRBJ2-1; a weak D match, TRBD1 (6 bases). The CDR3 extends over 14 amino acids. Trimming shortened V by 1 base and J by 6 bases, and 13 bases separated the two germline ends. The germline CDR1 and CDR2 sequences are SQVTM and ANQGSEA.